A single sample gave rise to the 20 T cell receptor beta chains below, sequenced in a study of shared clonotypes between healthy human individuals. TCRdb's table, derived via immunoSEQ multiplex PCR, lists solely in-frame clones and lacks some. The sample includes millions of clones, more than 90% of them seen just once. The sample consisted of naive CD4+ T cells sorted from blood. Subset: CD45RA+ positively selected. Receptors originate from a man younger than 35 in good health.

This chain uses TRBV6-1 with TRBJ1-3, with TRBD1 matching 7 bases. CDR1 is MNHNS, CDR2 SASEGT, per germline. Losses at the gene ends were 4 bases for V and 2 bases for J; bases not matched to a gene: 2. The CDR3 is made up of 14 amino acids. The CDR3 sequence: CASSVGGTGNTIYF. CDR3 in DNA: TGTGCCAGCAGTGTAGGGGGCACTGGAAACACCATATATTTT.

The rearrangement links TRBV6-1 to TRBJ2-1, with 10 bases aligning to TRBD1. The CDR3 is 16 amino acids. Germline loops: CDR1 MNHNS, CDR2 SASEGT. The V segment lost 2 bases and the J segment 7 bases; nucleotides outside the gene matches: 8. The CDR3 region has the DNA TGTGCCAGCAGTGAATCAGTCTGGGACAGGGGTAATGAGCAGTTCTTC. Its protein product is CASSESVWDRGNEQFF.

The chain joins TRBV25-1 to TRBJ1-3, with 7 nucleotides matching TRBD1. This CDR3 region has 15 residues. V lost 6 bases to trimming and J lost 2 bases; unmatched junction nucleotides: 7. Germline CDR1 and CDR2: MGHDK and SYGVNS. CDR3 sequence (DNA): TGTGCCAGCAGCCGCACACAGGGGCCTGGAAACACCATATATTTT. Residues: CASSRTQGPGNTIYF.

The chain couples TRBV7-2 to TRBJ2-3; D remains unclear. Germline V gene sequence: CDR1 SGHTA, CDR2 FQGNSA. The CDR3 consists of 13 residues. V lost 5 bases and J lost 6, with 12 bases in between. For the CDR3, the DNA is TGTGCCAGCAGCCCATACCCCCTGGATACGCAGTATTTT. This encodes CASSPYPLDTQYF.

The CDR3 here is CARNRDRDYEQYF. The CDR3 DNA is TGTGCCAGAAACCGGGACAGGGACTACGAGCAGTACTTC. This chain links TRBV19 with TRBJ2-7, with TRBD1 matching 9 bases. The J segment lost 3 bases and the V segment lost 9 bases, leaving 6 bases of the junction unmatched. The CDR3 runs 13 residues. In germline, CDR1 is LNHDA, CDR2 SQIVND (reference sequence).

V usage is TRBV30 and J usage is TRBJ2-2, with D possibly being TRBD1 or TRBD2 (5 bases each). This CDR3 region has 14 residues. Between the trimmed V and J ends, which lost 5 bases and 7 bases, there was a span of 17 bases. From germline, CDR1 is GTSNPN and CDR2 SVGIG (reference sequence). Written as DNA, the CDR3 is TGTGCCTGGGGAGTCGGGGCGAGGAACGGGGAGCTGTTTTTT. The encoded protein is CAWGVGARNGELFF.

The rearrangement uses TRBV19 and TRBJ1-6, with D possibly TRBD1 on 6 matching bases. Trimming removed 5 bases from V and 9 bases from J, with 26 bases in between. Germline V gene data show CDR1 as LNHDA and CDR2 as SQIVND (reference sequence). The CDR3 totals 18 residues. The CDR3 here is CASSSVGGRGFGSSPLHF. CDR3 nucleotides: TGTGCCAGTAGTTCAGTGGGAGGCAGGGGATTTGGAAGTTCACCCCTCCACTTT.

The CDR3 loop is CASSFDRASGGYTF. CDR3 coding DNA: TGTGCCAGCAGCTTCGACAGGGCCTCTGGTGGCTACACCTTC. The chain has TRBV7-9 and TRBJ1-2; 7 bases fit TRBD1. Per the germline V gene, CDR1 is SEHNR and CDR2 is FQNEAQ (reference sequence). The ends lost 3 bases at V and 7 bases at J; junction bases unmatched: 8. There are 14 residues in the CDR3.

V gene TRBV5-1 combines with J gene TRBJ1-3; TRBD1 agrees at 8 bases. Germline CDR1 SGHRS, CDR2 YFSETQ. The CDR3 length is 15 residues. Trimming took 2 bases from V and 2 from J; bases not matched to a gene: 3. Here the CDR3 DNA reads TGCGCCAGCAGCTTCGGACAGGGCGCTGGAAACACCATATATTTT. The encoded protein is CASSFGQGAGNTIYF.

The CDR3 spells CASSQLRFGQSEQFF. The DNA of the CDR3 is TGCGCCAGCAGCCAACTTAGATTCGGACAGAGTGAGCAGTTCTTC. The chain employs TRBV4-3 and TRBJ2-1; TRBD1 might be the D (6 bases). Trimming took 2 bases from V and 9 from J, leaving 17 bases between them. CDR1 and CDR2 from the germline V gene are LGHNA and YSLEER. The CDR3 spans 15 residues.

The rearrangement joins TRBV7-9 to TRBJ2-3; D is uncertain. The germline CDR1 and CDR2 sequences are SEHNR and FQNEAQ (reference sequence). The CDR3 is 15 amino acids. The germline V and J ends were trimmed by 3 bases and 4 bases, with 14 bases remaining between them. CDR3 bases: TGTGCCAGCAGCTTCGAGTTGGGGTGGGCAGATACGCAGTATTTT. Protein sequence: CASSFELGWADTQYF.

V is TRBV6-5 and J is TRBJ2-5; 13 bases agree with TRBD2. The last part of the DNA fits TRBJ2-7 better; the J call may be wrong. CDR3 length: 15 amino acids. Germline CDR1 reads MNHEY; CDR2 reads SVGAGI. CDR3 in amino acids: CASSLGLAGTYEQYF. CDR3 in DNA: TGTGCCAGCAGTTTGGGACTAGCGGGAACCTACGAGCAGTACTTC.

The gene calls are TRBV6-6 and TRBJ2-3, with D maybe TRBD2 (6 bases). The CDR3 is 14 amino acids. The V end lost 5 bases, the J end lost 2 bases, and 11 bases lay between the germline ends. Germline assignment: CDR1 MNHNY and CDR2 SVGAGI (reference sequence). The CDR3 sequence: CASSPGLITDTQYF. DNA for the CDR3: TGTGCCAGCAGTCCGGGACTTATCACAGATACGCAGTATTTT.

The chain recombines TRBV6-6 with TRBJ2-7; D is ambiguous. This CDR3 is built from 12 residues. Germline V gene sequence: CDR1 MNHNY, CDR2 SVGAGI (reference sequence). The V and J ends lost 5 bases and 1 base respectively, with 6 bases between them. The CDR3 sequence is CASSESSYEQYF. DNA of the CDR3: TGTGCCAGCAGTGAGTCTTCCTACGAGCAGTACTTC.

This chain links TRBV19 with TRBJ1-5; no reliable D call. Trimming stripped 3 bases from V and 1 base from J, with 10 bases between. Germline V gene sequence: CDR1 LNHDA, CDR2 SQIVND (reference sequence). The CDR3 has 15 residues. CDR3 bases: TGTGCCAGTAGTATTTGGGCCCGGAGCAATCAGCCCCAGCATTTT. Amino acids: CASSIWARSNQPQHF.

This clone was observed a single time. The genes are TRBV7-2 and TRBJ2-7; 10 bases agree with TRBD2. The CDR3 has 15 residues. Looked up from germline, CDR1 is SGHTA and CDR2 is FQGNSA. Trimming removed 2 bases from V and 6 bases from J; junction bases left unmatched: 7. CDR3: CASSLQLAGPVEQYF. The CDR3 DNA reads TGTGCCAGCAGCTTACAACTAGCGGGACCGGTCGAGCAGTACTTC.

This chain joins TRBV5-1 and TRBJ2-5; 9 nucleotides agree with TRBD1. Unmatched junction bases numbered 6, after V lost 7 bases and J lost 5 bases. This CDR3 spans 13 amino acids. Germline CDR1 and CDR2: SGHRS and YFSETQ. CDR3 region: CASQDRGGETQYF. The CDR3 DNA reads TGCGCCAGCCAGGACAGGGGAGGGGAGACCCAGTACTTC.

The V call is TRBV5-1, the J call TRBJ2-7, with 10 bases lining up with TRBD1. V dropped 4 bases and J dropped 4; count of bases not matched to a gene: 8. Germline assignment: CDR1 SGHRS and CDR2 YFSETQ. This CDR3 region has 15 residues. CDR3 sequence: CASSLTGGRGYEQYF. The CDR3, as DNA: TGCGCCAGCAGCCTGACAGGGGGCCGGGGGTACGAGCAGTACTTC.

Of note for this clone: The sample has other DNA sequences that encode this CDR3 too. The chain combines TRBV5-1 with TRBJ2-5, with TRBD1 identical over 8 bases. After removal of 5 bases from V and 5 bases from J, the junction contained 11 bases not matched to a gene. There are 15 residues in the CDR3. Germline CDR1 and CDR2: SGHRS and YFSETQ. The DNA of the CDR3 is TGCGCCAGCAGTCCGACAGGGGTTGGAGGGGAGACCCAGTACTTC. Encoded protein: CASSPTGVGGETQYF.

The chain joins TRBV9 to TRBJ1-1; D uncertain. The CDR3 extends over 14 amino acids. Trimming took off 0 bases at V and 0 bases at J, with 6 bases between the two ends. Per the germline V gene, CDR1 is SGDLS and CDR2 is YYNGEE. CDR3 in DNA: TGTGCCAGCAGCGTAGCCCCCCTGAACACTGAAGCTTTCTTT. It encodes CASSVAPLNTEAFF.